This TCR beta chain was sequenced for a study of cytomegalovirus exposure and HLA in healthy donors. For the study at large: Previous work identified roughly 110 million unique TCR beta sequences from about 179 million T cells. Study-wide findings and caveats: Several of the most significant clusters appeared, in a later analysis, to be linked to common viral pathogens. Sequencing likely produced, as an artifact, a cluster of highly shared sequence variants.

Amplification used 60 Vbeta primers and 13 Jbeta primers. Here immunoSEQ multiplex PCR was the method, and the copy in TCRdb shows in-frame clones only, minus some. Found here are 150,000 to 200,000 clones, roughly 82% of them singletons; the top ten hold 3%. Notes on this clone: Its target is not known.

Each of the donors was a healthy bone marrow donor. Germline lookup yields CDR1 SNHLY and CDR2 FYNNEI. Between the trimmed V and J ends, which lost 2 bases and 2 bases, there was a span of 7 bases. The CDR3 is 14 amino acids. This clonotype was obtained from a woman in her forties or fifties in good health and CMV-seropositive. The chain carries TRBV2 and TRBJ2-1; D is possibly TRBD2 (6 bases). The sample taken for sequencing was PBMCs. CDR3 nucleotides: TGTGCCAGCAGTGAACTAGCGACCTACAATGAGCAGTTCTTC. Protein product: CASSELATYNEQFF.